This note documents a single T cell receptor beta chain sequence. Authors' methods: Estimates of nucleated cell counts were drawn from the amplification of reference gene primers. TCRdb keeps only in-frame clones here, not all; method: immunoSEQ multiplex PCR. The V and J calls and clone size are taken from that table; D and trimming were inferred from the DNA. The sample includes 250,000 to 400,000 clones, approximately 90% of them seen just once. Deletions cut 4 bases from V and 5 bases from J, with 18 bases between. The germline V gene has CDR1 SGDLS and CDR2 YYNGEE. The CDR3 totals 15 residues. This sample was taken from a study of blood T cell repertoires in COVID-19. Study in general: PBMCs, B-cell-depleted T cells, or T cells were the source of the cDNA or gDNA that made up the material.

Enrollment of patients from Seattle took place during active infection, with longitudinal follow-up. The genes are TRBV9 and TRBJ1-1, with unresolved D. The TCR was taken from a woman under 40 with COVID-19, enrolled during active disease. Sequencing was performed on peripheral blood. The chain's CDR3 is CASSPRFTGRTEAFF. DNA for the CDR3: TGTGCCAGCAGCCCCCGTTTTACTGGGAGGACTGAAGCTTTCTTT.